In its sample, the clone carrying this T cell receptor (beta chain) was seen many times. The CDR3 totals 15 residues. Trimming left V 6 bases short and J 8 bases short, with 20 bases between. CDR1 is MNHNS, CDR2 SASEGT, per germline. What was amplified from RNA transcripts were TCR beta CDR3 regions. The study used the HTBI primer set for a first-round RT-PCR of the TCR CDR3. MiXCR, run by TCRdb on the multiplex PCR reads, gives a single entry per CDR3 protein. The repertoire holds 360,000 or so distinct CDR3 sequences, with about 16% as singletons. The data are from a study of T cells in Graves' hyperthyroidism and ophthalmopathy. The PBMCs had their origin in around 10 ml of fresh peripheral blood.

The TCR sequence derives from a woman in her sixties with Graves' ophthalmopathy. The rearrangement links TRBV6-1 to TRBJ2-1; no firm D call. The source material was blood. CDR3 sequence (DNA): TGTGCCAGCAGCCCCGAGACACCCCTTGGGGATGAGCAGTTCTTC. This translates into CASSPETPLGDEQFF.